These 12 T cell receptor beta chains came from one sample sequenced in a study of Graves' ophthalmopathy and Graves' hyperthyroidism. Using RNA transcripts, the TCR beta CDR3 regions were amplified. First-round RT-PCR relied on HTBI primers, and a second-round multiplex PCR came next. TCRdb used MiXCR to reprocess the multiplex PCR reads, holding one entry per CDR3 protein. In the table there are 350,000 to 400,000 distinct CDR3 sequences, around 16% of which are singletons. Specimen: peripheral blood. These receptors were collected from a woman aged 18 to 35 with Graves' ophthalmopathy.

This clonotype was counted at least ten times. The rearrangement uses TRBV7-8 and TRBJ2-5; TRBD2 agrees at 12 bases. The CDR3 consists of 15 residues. The V segment lost 2 bases and the J segment 4 bases; nucleotides outside the gene matches: 2. Germline V CDR1 and CDR2: SGHVS, FQNEAQ. The CDR3: CASSLRLAGAETQYF. CDR3 DNA sequence: TGTGCCAGCAGCTTAAGACTAGCGGGAGCAGAGACCCAGTACTTC. The full variable domain, rest sourced from reference TRBV7-8 and TRBJ2-5, is GAGVSQSPRYKVAKRGQDVALRCDPISGHVSLFWYQQALGQGPEFLTYFQNEAQLDKSGLPSDRFFAERPEGSVSTLKIQRTQQEDSAVYLCASSLRLAGAETQYFGPGTRLLVL.

This clonotype was recorded many times. J is TRBJ1-2 and V is TRBV7-8, with 7 bases fitting TRBD1. The CDR3 has 14 residues. J gave up 3 bases and V 5 bases, and 6 bases lay outside the gene matches. CDR1 and CDR2 from the germline V gene are SGHVS and FQNEAQ. The CDR3 loop is CASSPRGTDYGYTF. The CDR3 coding sequence is TGTGCCAGCAGCCCAAGGGGGACAGACTATGGCTACACCTTC. The whole variable domain, remainder taken from reference TRBV7-8 and TRBJ1-2, is GAGVSQSPRYKVAKRGQDVALRCDPISGHVSLFWYQQALGQGPEFLTYFQNEAQLDKSGLPSDRFFAERPEGSVSTLKIQRTQQEDSAVYLCASSPRGTDYGYTFGSGTRLTVV.

Many counts were recorded for this clonotype. The chain combines TRBV5-8 with TRBJ2-2; 10 bases fit TRBD1. The CDR3 has 17 amino acids. Germline V gene lookup returns CDR1 SGHTS and CDR2 YDEGEE. The V gene end was trimmed by 3 bases and the J gene end by 6 bases; junction bases not matched to a gene: 11. CDR3 residues: CASSWTVTGGAPGELFF. The CDR3 DNA reads TGTGCCAGCAGCTGGACAGTGACAGGGGGCGCCCCCGGGGAGCTGTTTTTT.

This clonotype was seen ten or more times. The J gene is TRBJ2-7, the V gene TRBV7-9, with a possible D match to TRBD2 (6 bases). Trimming cost V 7 bases and J 2 bases, with 15 bases left between them. The CDR3 runs 14 residues. CDR1 and CDR2 (germline): SEHNR, FQNEAQ (reference sequence). DNA for the CDR3: TGTGCCAGCACCTCGGTGGGGGGAACCTACGAGCAGTACTTC. It codes for CASTSVGGTYEQYF.

This clonotype was counted at least ten times. The genes are TRBV7-3 and TRBJ2-2; TRBD2 matches at 8 bases. The V gene end was trimmed by 5 bases and the J gene end by 4 bases; junction bases not matched to a gene: 6. The CDR3 extends over 15 amino acids. Germline V gene data show CDR1 as SGHTA and CDR2 as FQGTGA. The CDR3 loop reads CASSREGRGTGELFF. The CDR3 DNA is TGTGCCAGCAGCCGGGAGGGGAGGGGCACCGGGGAGCTGTTTTTT.

This clonotype was seen many times. The V call is TRBV7-2, the J call TRBJ2-5, with TRBD2 matching over 7 bases. Germline trimming cut 1 base from V and 2 bases from J; bases unmatched to any gene: 4. The CDR3 contains 15 residues. CDR1 and CDR2 from the germline V gene are SGHTA and FQGNSA. The CDR3 loop reads CASSLGLAAQETQYF. Here the CDR3 DNA reads TGTGCCAGCAGCTTAGGGCTAGCGGCTCAAGAGACCCAGTACTTC.

The V and J genes are TRBV6-1 and TRBJ1-5; D call uncertain. The V gene's germline CDR1 is MNHNS and CDR2 SASEGT. This CDR3 has 15 residues. The V end was cut by 2 bases, the J end by 4 bases, with 12 bases between. For the CDR3, the DNA is TGTGCCAGCAGTGAACGGTTGACACCTAATCAGCCCCAGCATTTT. Its protein product is CASSERLTPNQPQHF.

This clonotype was seen repeatedly, ten times or more. This chain uses TRBV19 with TRBJ2-7, with unresolved D. Per the germline V gene, CDR1 is LNHDA and CDR2 is SQIVND (reference sequence). V lost 5 bases and J lost 1, with 18 bases in between. This CDR3 region has 16 residues. This chain's CDR3 is CASSSGRVAGSYEQYF. CDR3 bases: TGTGCCAGTAGTTCAGGAAGGGTAGCCGGATCCTACGAGCAGTACTTC.

This clonotype was seen many times. The rearrangement joins TRBV24-1 to TRBJ2-5; no clear D. The CDR3 loop spans 15 amino acids. CDR1 is KGHDR and CDR2 is SFDVKD in the germline V gene. Trimming shortened V by 4 bases and J by 1 base, and 12 bases separated the two germline ends. CDR3 protein: CATSEGYMSQETQYF. In DNA form, the CDR3 reads TGTGCCACCAGTGAGGGGTACATGTCCCAAGAGACCCAGTACTTC.

This chain joins TRBV11-2 and TRBJ1-5, with no clear D. The CDR3 has 16 amino acids. V lost 5 bases and J 0 bases, leaving 14 bases between the germline ends. The germline CDR1 and CDR2 sequences are SGHAT and FQNNGV. CDR3: CASSTTIPPSNQPQHF. The CDR3 nucleotides read TGTGCCAGCAGCACCACTATCCCACCTAGCAATCAGCCCCAGCATTTT.

This clonotype was detected a few times. A junction boundary mismatches the germline segment, possibly from a read error. The chain combines TRBV12-3 or TRBV12-4 with TRBJ2-7; possibly TRBD2 for D (7 bases). The CDR3 loop spans 17 amino acids. In DNA, the CDR3 is TGTGCCAGCAGTTTAGGGGGGGGGGACACGAGCTCCTACGAGCAGTGCTTC. Translating gives CASSLGGGDTSSYEQCF.

This clonotype was detected many times. The J gene is TRBJ2-2, the V gene TRBV6-2 or TRBV6-3; 9 nucleotides line up with TRBD2. Unmatched junction bases numbered 10, after V lost 4 bases and J lost 4 bases. Germline V CDR1 and CDR2: MNHEY, SVGEGT. The CDR3 runs to 17 residues. As DNA, the CDR3 is TGTGCCAGCAGTTCCCCCCTCCGCGGGAGGGGCACCGGGGAGCTGTTTTTT. Translation: CASSSPLRGRGTGELFF.